The rows below give T cell receptor beta chains drawn from one sample of a study of response to subunit inactivated influenza vaccine. TCRdb used MiXCR to reprocess the RT-PCR reads, holding one entry per CDR3 protein. This table has around 520,000 distinct CDR3 sequences, about 25% appearing once. Sequencing used CD4+ T cells sorted from PBMCs, obtained around 5 days after vaccination. These receptors originate from a man aged 50-60 years who received an inactivated influenza vaccine. Both conserved end residues are part of each CDR3. Fields, in order: J gene, clone size, D gene, V gene, CDR3 protein, CDR3 DNA. D genes are given only for firm matches. The size entry is marked missing in some rows and otherwise reads once, few, many or a size class.

TRBJ2-3,few,NA,TRBV6-1,CASQRAGIPLTQYF,TGTGCCAGCCAGCGAGCCGGGATCCCTCTTACGCAGTATTTT
TRBJ2-7,NA,NA,TRBV6-2/TRBV6-3,CANSYHSLGVSYEQYF,TGTGCCAACAGTTACCATAGCCTTGGGGTTTCCTACGAGCAGTACTTC
TRBJ1-4,few,NA,TRBV7-2,CASSPGANEKLFF,TGTGCCAGCAGCCCCGGGGCTAATGAAAAACTGTTTTTT
TRBJ2-1,NA,TRBD2,TRBV20-1,CSAREGSGHNEQFF,TGCAGTGCTAGAGAGGGTAGCGGGCACAATGAGCAGTTCTTC
TRBJ2-1,NA,TRBD2,TRBV12-3/TRBV12-4,CASSSPTSGSGYEQFF,TGTGCCAGCAGTTCACCGACTAGCGGGAGTGGTTATGAGCAGTTCTTC
TRBJ1-4,once,TRBD1,TRBV30,CAWSLTGFSEKLFF,TGTGCCTGGAGTTTGACAGGGTTCTCGGAAAAACTGTTTTTT
TRBJ1-5,few,NA,TRBV6-1,CASSPRMGNQPQHF,TGTGCCAGCAGTCCACGGATGGGCAATCAGCCCCAGCATTTT
TRBJ1-1,NA,NA,TRBV27,CASSLFFAGGNPPTEAFF,TGTGCCAGCAGTTTATTTTTTGCTGGGGGCAACCCTCCCACTGAAGCTTTCTTT
TRBJ2-1,NA,NA,TRBV11-2,CASSLVRDWDPYLPSYNEQFF,TGTGCCAGCAGCTTAGTCCGAGACTGGGACCCCTATCTTCCCTCCTACAATGAGCAGTTCTTC
TRBJ2-1,NA,NA,TRBV10-3,CATAGAAYNEQFF,TGTGCCACTGCCGGGGCAGCCTACAATGAGCAGTTCTTC
TRBJ2-7,NA,TRBD2,TRBV5-5,CASSFLAGEAHEQYF,TGTGCCAGCAGCTTCCTAGCGGGAGAGGCCCACGAGCAGTACTTC
TRBJ2-7,NA,TRBD2,TRBV4-2,CASSQTSGVSEQYF,TGTGCCAGCAGCCAAACTAGCGGGGTAAGCGAGCAGTACTTC
TRBJ2-1,NA,NA,TRBV27,CASSFWVGSSNEQFF,TGTGCCAGCAGTTTCTGGGTTGGAAGTAGCAATGAGCAGTTCTTC
TRBJ2-6,NA,NA,TRBV28,CASSPPRGQAGANVLTF,TGTGCCAGCAGTCCGCCTCGGGGACAAGCTGGGGCCAACGTCCTGACTTTC
TRBJ2-1,NA,TRBD2,TRBV9,CASSVSAGGNNEQFF,TGTGCCAGCAGCGTATCGGCGGGAGGGAACAATGAGCAGTTCTTC
TRBJ2-1,few,TRBD2,TRBV4-2,CASSSGAGGLNEQFF,TGTGCCAGCAGCTCGGGAGCGGGGGGGCTTAATGAGCAGTTCTTC
TRBJ2-7,NA,NA,TRBV18,CASSPRGFYEQYF,TGTGCCAGCTCACCAAGAGGATTCTACGAGCAGTACTTC